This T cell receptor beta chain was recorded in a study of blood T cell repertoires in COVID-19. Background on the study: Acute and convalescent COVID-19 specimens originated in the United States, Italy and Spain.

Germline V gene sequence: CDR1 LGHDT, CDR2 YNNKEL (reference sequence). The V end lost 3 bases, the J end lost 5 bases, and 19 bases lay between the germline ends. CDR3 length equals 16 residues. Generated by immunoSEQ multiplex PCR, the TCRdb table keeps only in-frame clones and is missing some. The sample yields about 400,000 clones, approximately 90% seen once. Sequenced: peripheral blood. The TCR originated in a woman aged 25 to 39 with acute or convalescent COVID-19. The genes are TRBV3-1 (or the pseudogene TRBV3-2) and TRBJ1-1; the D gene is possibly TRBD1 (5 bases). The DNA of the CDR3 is TGTGCCAGCAGCCAGTCATTCGGGGGTCGGGGGACTGAAGCTTTCTTT. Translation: CASSQSFGGRGTEAFF.